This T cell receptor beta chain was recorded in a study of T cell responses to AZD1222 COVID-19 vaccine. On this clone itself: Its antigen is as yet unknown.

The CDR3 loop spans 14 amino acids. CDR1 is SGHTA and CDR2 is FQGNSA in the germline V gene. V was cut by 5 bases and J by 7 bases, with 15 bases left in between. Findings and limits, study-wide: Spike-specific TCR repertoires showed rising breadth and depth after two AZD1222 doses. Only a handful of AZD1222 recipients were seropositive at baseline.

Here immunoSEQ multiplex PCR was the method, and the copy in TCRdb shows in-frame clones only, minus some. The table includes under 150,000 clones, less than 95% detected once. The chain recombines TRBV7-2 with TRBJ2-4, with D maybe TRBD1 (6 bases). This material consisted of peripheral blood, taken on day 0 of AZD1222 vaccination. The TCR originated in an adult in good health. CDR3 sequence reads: CASSLQQGGNIQYF. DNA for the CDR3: TGTGCCAGCAGCCTCCAACAGGGCGGGAACATTCAGTACTTC.